The 18 T cell receptor beta chains presented below share a single source sample, sequenced in a study of beta chain features in type 1 diabetes. Expressed TCRB transcripts were sequenced, since all the RNA that had been isolated was reverse transcribed. TCRdb's copy holds only in-frame clones and misses some; the assay was immunoSEQ multiplex PCR. The sample lists fewer than 250,000 clones; 68% were seen once. The sequencing input was naive CD4+ T cells from blood. Receptors were obtained from a man aged 25-45 years in good health.

This clone was recorded a few times. The V call is TRBV30, the J call TRBJ1-5, with a possible D match to TRBD1 (5 bases). Germline V gene data show CDR1 as GTSNPN and CDR2 as SVGIG (reference sequence). The CDR3 is 14 residues long. The V end lost 2 bases, the J end lost 2 bases, and 10 bases lay between the germline ends. Here the CDR3 DNA reads TGTGCCTGGAGTACGCAGGGAGGCAATCAGCCCCAGCATTTT. Translation gives CAWSTQGGNQPQHF. Complete variable domain (other parts from reference TRBV30 and TRBJ1-5): SQTIHQWPATLVQPVGSPLSLECTVEGTSNPNLYWYRQAAGRGLQLLFYSVGIGQISSEVPQNLSASRPQDRQFILSSKKLLLSDSGFYLCAWSTQGGNQPQHFGDGTRLSIL.

The chain employs TRBV30 and TRBJ2-1; 8 bases align to TRBD1. The J segment lost 4 bases and the V segment lost 8 bases, leaving 7 bases of the junction unmatched. The CDR3 extends over 13 amino acids. Germline values: CDR1 GTSNPN, CDR2 SVGIG (reference sequence). CDR3 in amino acids: CAGVRQGYNEQFF. CDR3 nucleotide sequence: TGTGCCGGAGTAAGACAGGGGTACAATGAGCAGTTCTTC.

The rearrangement links TRBV13 to TRBJ2-7; no reliable D call. CDR3 length: 12 amino acids. From germline, CDR1 is PRHDT and CDR2 FYEKMQ (reference sequence). The V end was cut by 5 bases, the J end by 3 bases, with 8 bases between. CDR3 nucleotides: TGTGCCAGCAGCCATACAAACTACGAGCAGTACTTC. Protein product: CASSHTNYEQYF.

In this sample, this clone turned up once. The chain employs TRBV12-5 and TRBJ2-2; TRBD1 matches 11 bases. Germline loops: CDR1 LGHNT, CDR2 FRNRAP. Trimming cost V 9 bases and J 5 bases; bases outside gene matches: 2. The CDR3 is made up of 13 amino acids. The CDR3 loop is CASRDRGTGELFF. The CDR3 nucleotides are TGTGCTAGCCGGGACAGGGGGACCGGGGAGCTGTTTTTT.

The chain carries TRBV18 and TRBJ2-1; 9 bases align to TRBD2. The CDR3 consists of 16 residues. Germline V gives CDR1 KGHSH, CDR2 LQKENI. V lost 6 bases to trimming and J lost 7 bases; unmatched junction nucleotides: 13. The CDR3 DNA follows: TGTGCCAGCTCCCCGAGACTAGCGGCTGAGGGAAATGAGCAGTTCTTC. It codes for CASSPRLAAEGNEQFF.

The V and J genes are TRBV11-2 and TRBJ2-1; TRBD2 agrees at 12 bases. The CDR3 length is 18 residues. Trimming cost V 3 bases and J 7 bases; bases outside gene matches: 13. The germline gives CDR1 SGHAT, CDR2 FQNNGV. CDR3 region: CASSLRIGLAGLLNEQFF. For the CDR3, the DNA is TGTGCCAGCAGCTTGCGCATCGGACTAGCGGGATTATTAAATGAGCAGTTCTTC.

V usage is TRBV28 and J usage is TRBJ2-7; D remains ambiguous. The CDR3 runs to 11 residues. V was trimmed by 5 bases and J by 3 bases, leaving 5 bases between them. CDR1 and CDR2 (germline): MDHEN, SYDVKM. The CDR3: CASSQNYEQYF. The CDR3 DNA reads as TGTGCCAGCAGTCAGAACTACGAGCAGTACTTC.

A remark on this clone: Other DNA sequences within the sample encode an identical CDR3. CDR3 in amino acids: CSVTGSYEQYF. The CDR3, as DNA: TGCAGCGTGACAGGGTCCTACGAGCAGTACTTC. This chain links TRBV29-1 with TRBJ2-7; 7 bases line up with TRBD1. This CDR3 has 11 residues. Germline V CDR1 and CDR2: SQVTM, ANQGSEA. Losses at the gene ends were 6 bases for V and 1 base for J; bases not matched to a gene: 0.

The genes are TRBV13 and TRBJ2-1; the match to TRBD2 covers 9 bases. Looked up from germline, CDR1 is PRHDT and CDR2 is FYEKMQ (reference sequence). Germline trimming cut 4 bases from V and 7 bases from J; bases unmatched to any gene: 11. The CDR3 covers 16 residues. As DNA, the CDR3 is TGTGCCAGCAGCTCCCCGCCGGAGCGGGGGGAAAATGAGCAGTTCTTC. Protein: CASSSPPERGENEQFF.

The rearrangement links TRBV29-1 to TRBJ2-3, with 10 bases matching TRBD1. With V trimmed by 8 bases and J by 3 bases, 5 bases remained unmatched. The germline V gene has CDR1 SQVTM and CDR2 ANQGSEA. This CDR3 spans 13 amino acids. The CDR3: CSLRGQGTDTQYF. In DNA, the CDR3 is TGCAGCTTGCGGGGACAGGGGACAGATACGCAGTATTTT.

V is TRBV13 and J is TRBJ1-1, with a tentative D call TRBD1 (6 bases). The V end lost 2 bases, the J end lost 6 bases, and 10 bases lay between the germline ends. This CDR3 region has 13 residues. Germline loops: CDR1 PRHDT, CDR2 FYEKMQ (reference sequence). The CDR3 coding sequence is TGTGCCAGCAGCTTACCAGGGGTTCCTGAAGCTTTCTTT. Translation: CASSLPGVPEAFF.

This clone has more than one count but fewer than ten. The rearrangement joins TRBV29-1 to TRBJ2-1; 7 bases are shared with TRBD2. The V and J ends lost 3 bases and 6 bases, in that order; junction bases with no gene match: 8. CDR3 size: 14 residues. In germline, CDR1 is SQVTM, CDR2 ANQGSEA. The CDR3 reads CSVEGGSWFNEQFF. CDR3 coding DNA: TGCAGCGTTGAGGGCGGGAGTTGGTTCAATGAGCAGTTCTTC.

This clone has only one observation. The chain combines TRBV6-6 with TRBJ2-2; D not certain. Trimming removed 5 bases from V and 5 bases from J, with 12 bases in between. Per the germline V gene, CDR1 is MNHNY and CDR2 is SVGAGI (reference sequence). The CDR3 length is 14 residues. CDR3 amino acids: CASSPQPPTGELFF. For the CDR3, the DNA is TGTGCCAGCAGTCCTCAGCCGCCGACCGGGGAGCTGTTTTTT.

The chain recombines TRBV28 with TRBJ2-1; the match to TRBD2 covers 16 bases. Germline assignment: CDR1 MDHEN and CDR2 SYDVKM. The CDR3 runs to 17 residues. After removal of 8 bases from V and 0 bases from J, the junction contained 4 bases not matched to a gene. CDR3 nucleotides: TGTGCCAGCCGGGGACTAGCGGGGGGGAACTCCTACAATGAGCAGTTCTTC. Translated, it gives CASRGLAGGNSYNEQFF.

This clone appeared a few times. The V and J genes are TRBV29-1 and TRBJ2-3, with no clear D. Germline-derived CDR1 and CDR2 are SQVTM and ANQGSEA. CDR3 length: 13 amino acids. V was cut by 6 bases and J by 1 base, with 11 bases left in between. CDR3 DNA: TGCAGCGTCGATGGTGAGGGCACAGATACGCAGTATTTT. It encodes CSVDGEGTDTQYF.

The rearrangement uses TRBV2 and TRBJ2-7, with D unresolved. Per germline, CDR1 SNHLY and CDR2 FYNNEI. V was trimmed by 6 bases and J by 4 bases, leaving 10 bases between them. The CDR3 is 12 amino acids. The CDR3 region is CASRGYKYEQYF. As DNA, the CDR3 is TGTGCCAGCAGGGGCTACAAGTACGAGCAGTACTTC.

This clone was picked up a small number of times. The chain has TRBV29-1 and TRBJ2-1; 7 nucleotides match TRBD2. The CDR3 is made up of 15 amino acids. V lost 4 bases and J lost 1; bases outside the gene matches: 7. Germline V gene lookup returns CDR1 SQVTM and CDR2 ANQGSEA. This chain's CDR3 is CSVGERGESYNEQFF. CDR3 coding DNA: TGCAGCGTTGGGGAGCGGGGTGAGTCCTACAATGAGCAGTTCTTC.

The chain couples TRBV12-5 to TRBJ2-3; maybe TRBD2 (5 bases). Trimming removed 3 bases from V and 2 bases from J, with 9 bases in between. The germline V gene encodes CDR1 LGHNT and CDR2 FRNRAP. The CDR3 covers 14 residues. CDR3 loop: CASGLGLHTDTQYF. DNA for the CDR3: TGTGCTAGTGGTTTAGGACTTCACACAGATACGCAGTATTTT.